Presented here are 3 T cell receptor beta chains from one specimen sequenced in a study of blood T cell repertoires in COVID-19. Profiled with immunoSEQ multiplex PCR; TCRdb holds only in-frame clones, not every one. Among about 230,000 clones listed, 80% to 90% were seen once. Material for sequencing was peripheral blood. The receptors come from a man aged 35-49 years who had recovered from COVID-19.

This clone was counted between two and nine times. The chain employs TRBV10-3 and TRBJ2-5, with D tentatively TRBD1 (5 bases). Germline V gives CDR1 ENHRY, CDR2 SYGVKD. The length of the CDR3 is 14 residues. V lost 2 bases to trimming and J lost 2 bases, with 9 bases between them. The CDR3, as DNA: TGTGCCATCAGTGAGCGGCAGGGTCAAGAGACCCAGTACTTC. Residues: CAISERQGQETQYF.

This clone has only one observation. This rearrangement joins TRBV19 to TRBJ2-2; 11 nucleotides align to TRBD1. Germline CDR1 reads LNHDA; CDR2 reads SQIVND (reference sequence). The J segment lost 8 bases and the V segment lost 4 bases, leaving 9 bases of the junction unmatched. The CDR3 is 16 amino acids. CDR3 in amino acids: CASSTAGTGGSGELFF. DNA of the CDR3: TGTGCCAGTAGTACCGCCGGGACAGGGGGTTCGGGGGAGCTGTTTTTT.

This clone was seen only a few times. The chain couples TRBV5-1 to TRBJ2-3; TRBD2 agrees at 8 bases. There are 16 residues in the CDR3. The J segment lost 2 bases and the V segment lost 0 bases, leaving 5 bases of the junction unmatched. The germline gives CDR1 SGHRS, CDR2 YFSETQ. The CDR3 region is CASSLDSGGATDTQYF. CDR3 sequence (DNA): TGCGCCAGCAGCTTGGACAGCGGGGGAGCCACAGATACGCAGTATTTT.